One sample yielded the 8 T cell receptor beta chains listed below, sequenced in a study of radiotherapy plus CTLA-4 blockade in lung cancer. Clones were read by immunoSEQ multiplex PCR, and TCRdb kept only the in-frame ones, dropping some. The table shows some 87,000 clones, with around 81% occurring only once. The sequencing used peripheral blood, collected from a patient treated with radiotherapy plus ipilimumab. Receptor source: a human donor with non-small cell lung cancer that progressed on radiotherapy plus ipilimumab.

This clone occurred once. The chain links TRBV11-3 to TRBJ2-3; D is unclear. Germline CDR1 SGHNT, CDR2 YENEEA. This CDR3 comprises 15 residues. V lost 3 bases and J lost 0, with 10 bases in between. Written as DNA, the CDR3 is TGTGCCAGCAGCTTCTCGGCGGTTAGCACAGATACGCAGTATTTT. This translates into CASSFSAVSTDTQYF. The variable domain in full, completed from reference TRBV11-3 and TRBJ2-3, reads EAGVVQSPRYKIIEKKQPVAFWCNPISGHNTLYWYLQNLGQGPELLIRYENEEAVDDSQLPKDRFSAERLKGVDSTLKIQPAELGDSAVYLCASSFSAVSTDTQYFGPGTRLTVL.

The rearrangement joins TRBV30 to TRBJ1-5; possible D gene TRBD1, 5 bases. Germline values: CDR1 GTSNPN, CDR2 SVGIG (reference sequence). V lost 1 base and J 3 bases, leaving 10 bases between the germline ends. This CDR3 spans 14 amino acids. The chain's CDR3 is CAWSAGQPNQPQHF. In DNA form, the CDR3 reads TGTGCCTGGAGTGCGGGGCAGCCCAATCAGCCCCAGCATTTT.

The genes are TRBV27 and TRBJ2-1; D is ambiguous. The CDR3 length is 15 residues. Trimming pared 3 bases from V and 8 bases from J, leaving 17 bases between. The germline V gene has CDR1 MNHEY and CDR2 SMNVEV (reference sequence). CDR3 sequence (DNA): TGTGCCAGCAGTTTTCTTCGGATGGGGAACGATGAGCAGTTCTTC. Its translation: CASSFLRMGNDEQFF.

The rearrangement links TRBV6-1 to TRBJ1-2; a weak D match, TRBD1 (5 bases). The CDR3 sequence is 17 residues long. V was shortened by 5 bases and J by 0 bases, with 19 bases between the two germline ends. Germline loops: CDR1 MNHNS, CDR2 SASEGT. CDR3 DNA: TGTGCCAGCAGTCAAGACCCGGGACCTAGATCTAACTATGGCTACACCTTC. Translated: CASSQDPGPRSNYGYTF.

The V gene is TRBV5-1, the J gene TRBJ2-3; D gene uncertain. The V gene's germline CDR1 is SGHRS and CDR2 YFSETQ. The CDR3 consists of 15 residues. The V and J ends lost 4 bases and 8 bases respectively, with 20 bases between them. The CDR3 coding sequence is TGCGCCAGCAGCCCCTTAGTTGGAGATCCGGGTACGCAGTATTTT. It specifies CASSPLVGDPGTQYF.

This clone was seen only a few times. Different DNA sequences within this sample yield the same CDR3. The chain employs TRBV12-2 and TRBJ1-1; the table's D call, TRBD1, has no DNA check behind it. TRBV12-2 is a recognized pseudogene. The CDR3 consists of 15 residues. CDR3: CASRLGGQGRTEAFF. CDR3 DNA sequence: TGTGCAAGTCGCTTAGGAGGACAGGGCCGCACTGAAGCTTTCTTT.

This sequence joins TRBV7-9 and TRBJ1-5; D perhaps matches TRBD1 (5 bases). The germline V gene has CDR1 SEHNR and CDR2 FQNEAQ (reference sequence). Trimming left V 2 bases short and J 4 bases short, with 12 bases between. The length of the CDR3 is 15 residues. CDR3 DNA: TGTGCCAGCAGCTTATCCTGGGGCCGAAATCAGCCCCAGCATTTT. Its protein is CASSLSWGRNQPQHF. The variable domain in full, completed from reference TRBV7-9 and TRBJ1-5, reads DTGVSQNPRHKITKRGQNVTFRCDPISEHNRLYWYRQTLGQGPEFLTYFQNEAQLEKSRLLSDRFSAERPKGSFSTLEIQRTEQGDSAMYLCASSLSWGRNQPQHFGDGTRLSIL.

The DNA of the CDR3 is TGTGCCAGCAGCTCCGAGACACCCGGCTACGAGCAGTACTTC. This gives the protein CASSSETPGYEQYF. V and J are TRBV7-3 and TRBJ2-7; D is uncertain. The ends were cut back, 4 bases at V and 3 bases at J, with 13 bases in the middle. This CDR3 is 14 amino acids long. Germline V gene data show CDR1 as SGHTA and CDR2 as FQGTGA.